The 20 T cell receptor beta chains below come from one sample, sequenced in a study of OX40 agonist ivuxolimab in advanced cancers. The method behind the library was the immunoSEQ multiplex PCR assay. TCRdb took over this immuneACCESS table, retaining in-frame rearrangements with V and J assigned. Such tables are incomplete; in checked studies, under half of the missing clones stem from an unresolved V gene, and the remainder is unexplained. This sample is represented by 55,000 to 75,000 clones; roughly 85% of them were singletons. 4.5% to 5% of the sample lies in the top ten. The material sequenced was CD4+ or CD8+ T cells sorted from blood, taken in a trial of the OX40 agonist ivuxolimab. The receptors come from an adult with an advanced solid tumor such as melanoma, head and neck, liver or kidney cancer.

This chain joins TRBV15 and TRBJ2-1; 7 bases agree with TRBD2. This CDR3 is 15 amino acids long. The V gene end was trimmed by 2 bases and the J gene end by 0 bases; junction bases not matched to a gene: 1. CDR1 is LNHNV and CDR2 is YYDKDF in the germline V gene (reference sequence). The CDR3 coding sequence is TGTGCCACCAGCAGACTAGCGGACTCCTACAATGAGCAGTTCTTC. Protein sequence: CATSRLADSYNEQFF.

The CDR3 region has the DNA TGTGCCAGCAGCTCACAGGGTGGGGACACTGAAGCTTTCTTT. Translated: CASSSQGGDTEAFF. The genes are TRBV7-8 and TRBJ1-1; possible D gene TRBD1, 6 bases. From germline, CDR1 is SGHVS and CDR2 FQNEAQ. The CDR3 runs to 14 residues. With 4 bases removed from V and 3 bases from J, the gap between germline ends came to 12 bases.

For the CDR3, the DNA is TGTGCCAGCAGCAAACAAGGATTAGCGGGAGGCCCGTTCCAAGAGACCCAGTACTTC. This encodes CASSKQGLAGGPFQETQYF. V gene TRBV13 combines with J gene TRBJ2-5, with 10 bases fitting TRBD2. Trimming took 5 bases from V and 1 from J; bases not matched to a gene: 16. CDR3 length equals 19 residues. CDR1 PRHDT and CDR2 FYEKMQ come from the germline V gene (reference sequence).

The sample holds one count of this clone. This same CDR3 is encoded by further DNA sequences in the sample. This chain uses TRBV18 with TRBJ2-7, with D perhaps matching TRBD1 (5 bases). Germline CDR1 reads KGHSH; CDR2 reads LQKENI. Trimming left V 3 bases short and J 2 bases short, with 8 bases between. The CDR3 is made up of 13 amino acids. Written as DNA, the CDR3 is TGTGCCAGCTCACCGACAGCTGCCTACGAGCAGTACTTC. It codes for CASSPTAAYEQYF.

The gene calls are TRBV7-9 and TRBJ2-5, with D unresolved. The germline V gene encodes CDR1 SEHNR and CDR2 FQNEAQ (reference sequence). The germline V and J ends were trimmed by 8 bases and 5 bases, with 9 bases remaining between them. CDR3 length: 11 residues. As DNA, the CDR3 is TGTGCCAGCGAGAGATACGAGACCCAGTACTTC. Translation gives CASERYETQYF.

In its sample, this clone was seen a few times. V and J are TRBV27 and TRBJ1-2, with 10 bases aligning to TRBD1. V trimming: 4 bases; J trimming: 5 bases; junction bases outside the gene matches: 4. The germline V gene has CDR1 MNHEY and CDR2 SMNVEV (reference sequence). CDR3 length equals 14 residues. CDR3 nucleotide sequence: TGTGCCAGCAGTTCCGGACAGGGGGTATATGGCTACACCTTC. It is translated as CASSSGQGVYGYTF.

The rearrangement joins TRBV5-5 to TRBJ1-3, with TRBD1 as a possible D gene (6 bases). With 5 bases removed from V and 4 bases from J, the gap between germline ends came to 16 bases. Germline CDR1 reads SGHKS; CDR2 reads YYEKEE (reference sequence). The CDR3 runs to 15 residues. DNA of the CDR3: TGTGCCAGCAGTTATACAGGGCCGGGCGGAAACACCATATATTTT. It translates to CASSYTGPGGNTIYF.

J is TRBJ1-2 and V is TRBV15, with no clear D. Germline CDR1 reads LNHNV; CDR2 reads YYDKDF (reference sequence). This CDR3 is 13 amino acids long. V lost 0 bases to trimming and J lost 6 bases, with 8 bases between them. CDR3 bases: TGTGCCACCAGCAGAGATCTCTCCGATGGCTACACCTTC. Its protein is CATSRDLSDGYTF.

The chain carries TRBV11-2 and TRBJ1-2; D unclear. The CDR3 sequence is 14 residues long. Between the trimmed V and J ends, which lost 1 base and 1 base, there was a span of 7 bases. Germline V gives CDR1 SGHAT, CDR2 FQNNGV. This CDR3 reads CASSLGFDNYGYTF. CDR3 bases: TGTGCCAGCAGCTTAGGGTTCGATAACTATGGCTACACCTTC.

This chain joins TRBV6-6 and TRBJ1-2; 7 bases are shared with TRBD1. Trimming cost V 6 bases and J 4 bases; bases outside gene matches: 11. The germline gives CDR1 MNHNY, CDR2 SVGAGI (reference sequence). This CDR3 comprises 15 residues. The CDR3 is CASSNIGGFVYGYTF. CDR3 bases: TGTGCCAGCAGCAATATAGGGGGCTTCGTCTATGGCTACACCTTC.

The rearrangement joins TRBV7-8 to TRBJ2-3; possibly TRBD2 for D (5 bases). The germline V and J ends were trimmed by 1 base and 2 bases, with 10 bases remaining between them. This CDR3 comprises 15 residues. Germline V gene sequence: CDR1 SGHVS, CDR2 FQNEAQ. The CDR3 DNA is TGTGCCAGCAGCTTAGGTCGGGGATTCACAGATACGCAGTATTTT. Translated, it gives CASSLGRGFTDTQYF.

This sequence joins TRBV5-1 and TRBJ2-1; 9 bases align to TRBD1. CDR3 size: 16 residues. The germline gives CDR1 SGHRS, CDR2 YFSETQ. Unmatched junction bases numbered 7, after V lost 4 bases and J lost 2 bases. Here the CDR3 reads CASSRVGTGTYNEQFF. In nucleotides, the CDR3 is TGCGCCAGCAGCAGGGTGGGGACAGGGACCTACAATGAGCAGTTCTTC.

Comment on this clone: The junction departs from germline at one end; a sequencing error may be responsible. The chain links TRBV14 to TRBJ1-1; 8 nucleotides align to TRBD1. The CDR3 is 17 residues long. Germline CDR1 is SGHDN and CDR2 is FVKESK. Written as DNA, the CDR3 is TGTGCCAGCACCCAAGGCCCTCGACAGGGGTCTTTTACTGAAGCTTTCTTT. It yields the protein CASTQGPRQGSFTEAFF.

This clone was recorded only once. This chain uses TRBV6-5 with TRBJ1-2; tentatively, D is TRBD1 (6 bases). Trimming took off 9 bases at V and 10 bases at J, with 24 bases between the two ends. Germline lookup yields CDR1 MNHEY and CDR2 SVGAGI. This CDR3 contains 14 residues. CDR3 region: CASFSGTMTMDYTF. In nucleotides, the CDR3 is TGTGCCAGTTTCTCCGGGACAATGACTATGGACTACACCTTC.

The chain couples TRBV29-1 to TRBJ2-7; D ambiguous. The CDR3 covers 15 residues. Per the germline V gene, CDR1 is SQVTM and CDR2 is ANQGSEA. Trimming cost V 4 bases and J 0 bases, with 16 bases left between them. This CDR3 is CSVALTLRSSYEQYF. CDR3 nucleotide sequence: TGCAGCGTTGCCCTCACCCTTAGGAGCTCCTACGAGCAGTACTTC.

This rearrangement joins TRBV5-1 to TRBJ2-5; 7 bases are shared with TRBD2. The J call is in doubt because the DNA end fits TRBJ2-7 better. The CDR3 runs to 17 residues. Germline-derived CDR1 and CDR2 are SGHRS and YFSETQ. The chain's CDR3 is CASSLKTSPPHGYEQYF. DNA of the CDR3: TGCGCCAGCAGCCTGAAGACTAGCCCTCCCCACGGATACGAGCAGTACTTC.

The chain couples TRBV2 to TRBJ1-2; 7 bases fit TRBD1. The germline CDR1 and CDR2 sequences are SNHLY and FYNNEI. CDR3 size: 12 residues. V lost 4 bases and J lost 4; bases outside the gene matches: 0. CDR3 nucleotides: TGTGCCAGCAGTGGACAGGGCTATGGCTACACCTTC. Protein: CASSGQGYGYTF.

The sample holds one count of this clone. The rearrangement links TRBV5-6 to TRBJ1-2; 9 bases agree with TRBD1. CDR3 length: 15 amino acids. Germline CDR1 and CDR2: SGHDT and YYEEEE. J was trimmed by 4 bases and V by 4 bases; bases with no gene match: 8. The CDR3 coding sequence is TGTGCCAGCAGCATTGGGACAGGGAGGAGCTATGGCTACACCTTC. This translates into CASSIGTGRSYGYTF.

This clone has only a few counts. The chain uses TRBV7-2 and TRBJ2-5, with D unclear. Germline V lookup: CDR1 SGHTA, CDR2 FQGNSA. V lost 5 bases and J 5 bases, leaving 6 bases between the germline ends. The CDR3 runs 11 residues. This chain's CDR3 is CASSASETQYF. DNA of the CDR3: TGTGCCAGCAGCGCTTCGGAGACCCAGTACTTC. Supplemented by reference TRBV7-2 and TRBJ2-5, the full variable domain reads GAGVSQSPSNKVTEKGKDVELRCDPISGHTALYWYRQSLGQGLEFLIYFQGNSAPDKSGLPSDRFSAERTGGSVSTLTIQRTQQEDSAVYLCASSASETQYFGPGTRLLVL.

V is TRBV30 and J is TRBJ2-1; D perhaps matches TRBD2 (6 bases). The CDR3 has 13 residues. V lost 8 bases and J 2 bases, leaving 13 bases between the germline ends. CDR1 and CDR2 from the germline V gene are GTSNPN and SVGIG (reference sequence). The CDR3 loop is CALGAGPYNEQFF. The CDR3 nucleotides are TGTGCCCTGGGAGCGGGCCCCTACAATGAGCAGTTCTTC. Based on the CDR3 plus reference TRBV30 and TRBJ2-1, the full variable domain is SQTIHQWPATLVQPVGSPLSLECTVEGTSNPNLYWYRQAAGRGLQLLFYSVGIGQISSEVPQNLSASRPQDRQFILSSKKLLLSDSGFYLCALGAGPYNEQFFGPGTRLTVL.